These T cell receptor beta chains were read from a single sample in a study of blood T cell repertoires in COVID-19. Clones were read by immunoSEQ multiplex PCR, and TCRdb kept only the in-frame ones, dropping some. The sample has roughly 200,000 clones; roughly nine tenths are singletons. Specimen: peripheral blood. The receptor set was obtained from a woman aged 50 to 60 with COVID-19, enrolled during active disease. Each CDR3 is given with its conserved first and last residue. Fields, in order: clone size, D gene, J gene, V gene, CDR3 DNA, CDR3 protein. A D gene is named only where the DNA matches it firmly. Not all rows give a size; the values are once, few, many and, for expanded clones, a class.

clone_size: NA
d_call: TRBD1
j_call: TRBJ2-3
v_call: TRBV30
cdr3_nt: TGTGCCTGGAGTGTACATGCGACGGGACAGGGAACAGATACGCAGTATTTT
cdr3_aa: CAWSVHATGQGTDTQYF

clone_size: NA
d_call: NA
j_call: TRBJ1-1
v_call: TRBV13
cdr3_nt: TGTGCCAGCAGCTTAGTGGGGGGAGACACTGAAGCTTTCTTT
cdr3_aa: CASSLVGGDTEAFF

clone_size: NA
d_call: TRBD1
j_call: TRBJ1-4
v_call: TRBV9
cdr3_nt: TGTGCCAGCAGCCCGGACAGGGGGCGATTTGGAGAAAAACTGTTTTTT
cdr3_aa: CASSPDRGRFGEKLFF

clone_size: NA
d_call: TRBD1
j_call: TRBJ1-3
v_call: TRBV6-1
cdr3_nt: TGTGCCAGCATTGAGACAGGGGGCTGGAGAAACACCATATATTTT
cdr3_aa: CASIETGGWRNTIYF

clone_size: once
d_call: NA
j_call: TRBJ2-7
v_call: TRBV6-6
cdr3_nt: TGTGCCAGCAGTCCAGGGAGAGGAGGAGGGTCAGGCTACGAGCAGTACTTC
cdr3_aa: CASSPGRGGGSGYEQYF

clone_size: NA
d_call: TRBD1
j_call: TRBJ1-2
v_call: TRBV30
cdr3_nt: TGTGCCTGGAGCTCTCCTTTCACAGGGGGATCAGGCGGCTACACCTTC
cdr3_aa: CAWSSPFTGGSGGYTF

clone_size: NA
d_call: TRBD1
j_call: TRBJ2-6
v_call: TRBV28
cdr3_nt: TGTGCCAGCACTAAAGGGACAGCTGGGGCCAACGTCCTGACTTTC
cdr3_aa: CASTKGTAGANVLTF

clone_size: NA
d_call: TRBD1
j_call: TRBJ1-5
v_call: TRBV27
cdr3_nt: TGTGCCAGCAGTTTATTCGGACAGGGGGCAGATCAGCCCCAGCATTTT
cdr3_aa: CASSLFGQGADQPQHF

clone_size: NA
d_call: TRBD1
j_call: TRBJ2-3
v_call: TRBV29-1
cdr3_nt: TGCAGCGCCTCCTCAGGGGGCGCAACAGATACGCAGTATTTT
cdr3_aa: CSASSGGATDTQYF

clone_size: NA
d_call: TRBD1
j_call: TRBJ2-1
v_call: TRBV3-1/TRBV3-2
cdr3_nt: TGTGCCAGCAGCCTTCGACAGGGGGGGAATGAGCAGTTCTTC
cdr3_aa: CASSLRQGGNEQFF

clone_size: NA
d_call: NA
j_call: TRBJ1-2
v_call: TRBV12-5
cdr3_nt: TGTGCTAGTGGTTTGGTGGTACACGGCGGCAACTATGGCTACACCTTC
cdr3_aa: CASGLVVHGGNYGYTF

clone_size: NA
d_call: NA
j_call: TRBJ2-2
v_call: TRBV19
cdr3_nt: TGTGCCAGTAGTATTTTACAGGGCACCGGGGAGCTGTTTTTT
cdr3_aa: CASSILQGTGELFF

clone_size: once
d_call: NA
j_call: TRBJ2-5
v_call: TRBV23-1
cdr3_nt: TGCGCCAGCCGCACAGGGCCAGAGACCCAGTACTTC
cdr3_aa: CASRTGPETQYF

clone_size: few
d_call: NA
j_call: TRBJ2-7
v_call: TRBV2
cdr3_nt: TGTGCCAGCAGAAAGAACAGGGTTATCTACGAGCAGTACTTC
cdr3_aa: CASRKNRVIYEQYF

clone_size: NA
d_call: NA
j_call: TRBJ1-4
v_call: TRBV27
cdr3_nt: TGTGCCAGCGGCCGAGATCGGGGGGGAGAAAAACTGTTTTTT
cdr3_aa: CASGRDRGGEKLFF

clone_size: many
d_call: TRBD2
j_call: TRBJ2-2
v_call: TRBV19
cdr3_nt: TGTGCCAGTAAGGCCGGGGGGAGGAGCGGGGAGCTGTTTTTT
cdr3_aa: CASKAGGRSGELFF

clone_size: NA
d_call: NA
j_call: TRBJ1-1
v_call: TRBV30
cdr3_nt: TGTGCCTGGAGGCCTCTGGAGAGGACTGAAGCTTTCTTT
cdr3_aa: CAWRPLERTEAFF

clone_size: NA
d_call: TRBD1
j_call: TRBJ2-3
v_call: TRBV27
cdr3_nt: TGTGCCAGCAGTTTAAGGACAGGGGGCATCCGGCCCACAGATACGCAGTATTTT
cdr3_aa: CASSLRTGGIRPTDTQYF

clone_size: NA
d_call: NA
j_call: TRBJ2-5
v_call: TRBV3-1/TRBV3-2
cdr3_nt: TGTGCCAGCACCCTTGACGTGGGGCAGACCCAGTACTTC
cdr3_aa: CASTLDVGQTQYF

clone_size: many
d_call: TRBD2
j_call: TRBJ2-7
v_call: TRBV10-2
cdr3_nt: TGCGCCAGCAGTCCGACTAGCGGCGAGCAGTACTTC
cdr3_aa: CASSPTSGEQYF

clone_size: NA
d_call: TRBD1
j_call: TRBJ1-5
v_call: TRBV24-1
cdr3_nt: TGTGCCACCAGTGATCACAGGGGTAATCAGCCCCAGCATTTT
cdr3_aa: CATSDHRGNQPQHF

clone_size: NA
d_call: NA
j_call: TRBJ1-2
v_call: TRBV5-6
cdr3_nt: TGTGCCAGCAGCACCCAGGGGCGGGCTAACTATGGCTACACCTTC
cdr3_aa: CASSTQGRANYGYTF

clone_size: NA
d_call: TRBD1
j_call: TRBJ1-2
v_call: TRBV6-5
cdr3_nt: TGTGCCAGCACCAGGACAGGGGGGACTAACTATGGCTACACCTTC
cdr3_aa: CASTRTGGTNYGYTF

clone_size: NA
d_call: TRBD1
j_call: TRBJ1-2
v_call: TRBV11-2
cdr3_nt: TGTGCCAGCAGCCCACCTGGGGGACAGTTCTATGGCTACACCTTC
cdr3_aa: CASSPPGGQFYGYTF

clone_size: NA
d_call: NA
j_call: TRBJ1-1
v_call: TRBV6-5
cdr3_nt: TGTGCCAGCAGTTTGTCCAGGGGCACTGAAGCTTTCTTT
cdr3_aa: CASSLSRGTEAFF

clone_size: NA
d_call: NA
j_call: TRBJ1-2
v_call: TRBV6-4
cdr3_nt: TGTGCCAGCAGTCCCCAGGGGCGGCCGTACTATGGCTACACCTTC
cdr3_aa: CASSPQGRPYYGYTF

clone_size: few
d_call: TRBD2
j_call: TRBJ2-3
v_call: TRBV10-3
cdr3_nt: TGTGCCATCAGTGAGGCGGGGGGGGACCTCCAGTATTTT
cdr3_aa: CAISEAGGDLQYF

clone_size: NA
d_call: NA
j_call: TRBJ2-3
v_call: TRBV18
cdr3_nt: TGTGCCAGCTCACCGGGGGACTTTCGGGGGTCAGATACGCAGTATTTT
cdr3_aa: CASSPGDFRGSDTQYF

clone_size: NA
d_call: TRBD1
j_call: TRBJ1-3
v_call: TRBV3-1/TRBV3-2
cdr3_nt: TGTGCCAGCAGCCCCCCTTTCCGGGACAGGGACGGAAACACCATATATTTT
cdr3_aa: CASSPPFRDRDGNTIYF

clone_size: once
d_call: NA
j_call: TRBJ1-4
v_call: TRBV11-3
cdr3_nt: TGTGCCAGCAGCTTAGGGGGACTGGAAGAAAAACTGTTTTTT
cdr3_aa: CASSLGGLEEKLFF

clone_size: NA
d_call: TRBD1
j_call: TRBJ2-1
v_call: TRBV19
cdr3_nt: TGTGCCACCGAACGGACAGGGGGCCACCATGAGCAGTTCTTC
cdr3_aa: CATERTGGHHEQFF

clone_size: NA
d_call: NA
j_call: TRBJ1-1
v_call: TRBV7-3
cdr3_nt: TGTGCCAGCAGCTTCAAACCGGGACAAACTGAAGCTTTCTTT
cdr3_aa: CASSFKPGQTEAFF

clone_size: NA
d_call: NA
j_call: TRBJ1-1
v_call: TRBV7-9
cdr3_nt: TGTGCCAGCAGCCCGTACCAGGGCTTTGGCACTGAAGCTTTCTTT
cdr3_aa: CASSPYQGFGTEAFF

clone_size: NA
d_call: TRBD2
j_call: TRBJ2-3
v_call: TRBV5-1
cdr3_nt: TGCGCCAGCAGCGAGCCGACTAGCGGCAATTCAGATACGCAGTATTTT
cdr3_aa: CASSEPTSGNSDTQYF

clone_size: NA
d_call: NA
j_call: TRBJ2-1
v_call: TRBV5-1
cdr3_nt: TGCGCCAGCAGCCCTGGGGGAATTAGCGGCTACAATGAGCAGTTCTTC
cdr3_aa: CASSPGGISGYNEQFF

clone_size: NA
d_call: NA
j_call: TRBJ2-4
v_call: TRBV18
cdr3_nt: TGTGCCAGCTCAACCGGGACACTAAGGGACATTCAGTACTTC
cdr3_aa: CASSTGTLRDIQYF

clone_size: NA
d_call: NA
j_call: TRBJ1-3
v_call: TRBV5-1
cdr3_nt: TGCGCCAGCAGCTTGGGTGTAGGGGCAGTCGGAAACACCATATATTTT
cdr3_aa: CASSLGVGAVGNTIYF

clone_size: NA
d_call: TRBD2
j_call: TRBJ2-5
v_call: TRBV5-1
cdr3_nt: TGCGCCAGCAGCGTTAGCGGGGGGGCCGGAGAGACCCAGTACTTC
cdr3_aa: CASSVSGGAGETQYF

clone_size: once
d_call: TRBD2
j_call: TRBJ2-5
v_call: TRBV7-8
cdr3_nt: TGTGCCAGCAGCTTCGGTTGGGTAGCGGGGCTCCAAGAGACCCAGTACTTC
cdr3_aa: CASSFGWVAGLQETQYF